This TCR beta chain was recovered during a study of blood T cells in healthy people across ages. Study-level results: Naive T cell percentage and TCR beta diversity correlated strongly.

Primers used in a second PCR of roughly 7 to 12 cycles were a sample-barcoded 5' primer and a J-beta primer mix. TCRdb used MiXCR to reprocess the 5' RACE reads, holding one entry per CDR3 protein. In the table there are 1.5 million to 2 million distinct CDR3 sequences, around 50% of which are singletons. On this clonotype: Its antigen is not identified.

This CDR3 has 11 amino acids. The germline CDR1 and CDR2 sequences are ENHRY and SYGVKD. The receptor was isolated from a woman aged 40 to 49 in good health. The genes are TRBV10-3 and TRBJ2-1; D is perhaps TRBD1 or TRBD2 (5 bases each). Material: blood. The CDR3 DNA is TGTGCTGTGGGGGAATACGATGAGCAGTTCTTC. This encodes CAVGEYDEQFF.